Following are 25 T cell receptor beta chains from one sample sequenced in a study of cytomegalovirus exposure and HLA in healthy donors (dated by TCRdb to 2017 to 2019). Libraries were made using the immunoSEQ multiplex PCR assay. For the multiplex PCR, a mixture combining 60 forward primers for TCR Vbeta segments and 13 reverse primers for TCR Jbeta segments was used. TCRdb stores this immuneACCESS table with in-frame sequences only. Part of the clones is absent; in the studies checked, under half of the shortfall reflects unresolved V genes, and no reason is known for the rest. The sample table contains 70,000 to 95,000 clones; only one count was recorded for 60% to 85% of them. The ten biggest clones cover more than 5% of the sample. Sequences were obtained from PBMCs. Every receptor here comes from a man between 25 and 39 years old in good health and CMV-seropositive.

The chain has TRBV4-3 and TRBJ2-1; D not resolved. CDR1 and CDR2 from the germline V gene are LGHNA and YSLEER. The V gene lost 0 bases and the J gene lost 4 bases, with 10 bases spanning the gap. CDR3 length: 15 residues. CDR3 in amino acids: CASSQERGRYNEQFF. The CDR3, as DNA: TGCGCCAGCAGCCAAGAACGAGGCCGGTACAATGAGCAGTTCTTC.

The CDR3 loop is CASSRGYEAFF. The CDR3, as DNA: TGTGCCAGCAGCCGAGGCTATGAGGCTTTCTTT. The genes are TRBV11-2 and TRBJ1-1; D is ambiguous. Germline lookup yields CDR1 SGHAT and CDR2 FQNNGV. The CDR3 covers 11 residues. With 5 bases removed from V and 11 bases from J, the gap between germline ends came to 12 bases.

This chain connects TRBV5-1 to TRBJ2-3, with D possibly being TRBD2 (6 bases). Looked up from germline, CDR1 is SGHRS and CDR2 is YFSETQ. V was shortened by 3 bases and J by 6 bases, with 11 bases between the two germline ends. CDR3 size: 13 residues. CDR3 in DNA: TGCGCCAGCAGCTATGGGCTAGCGGATACGCAGTATTTT. It specifies CASSYGLADTQYF.

This chain links TRBV19 with TRBJ2-4; D is unresolved. Germline V gene lookup returns CDR1 LNHDA and CDR2 SQIVND (reference sequence). Trimming shortened V by 4 bases and J by 6 bases, and 16 bases separated the two germline ends. This CDR3 has 15 residues. In nucleotides, the CDR3 is TGTGCCAGTAGTAACGAGGCAGTCCGTCCAAACATTCAGTACTTC. Translated, it gives CASSNEAVRPNIQYF. The whole variable domain, remainder taken from reference TRBV19 and TRBJ2-4, is DGGITQSPKYLFRKEGQNVTLSCEQNLNHDAMYWYRQDPGQGLRLIYYSQIVNDFQKGDIAEGYSVSREKKESFPLTVTSAQKNPTAFYLCASSNEAVRPNIQYFGAGTRLSVL.

Here the CDR3 DNA reads TGTGCCAGCAGTGAGGCGGGACAGGGATTAAATACGCAGTATTTT. This sequence encodes CASSEAGQGLNTQYF. The V gene is TRBV6-1, the J gene TRBJ2-3; TRBD1 aligns across 9 bases. CDR1 MNHNS and CDR2 SASEGT come from the germline V gene. The CDR3 is 15 amino acids. V lost 3 bases and J lost 7; bases outside the gene matches: 8.

The chain recombines TRBV19 with TRBJ2-1; 9 bases are a match to TRBD2. CDR1 is LNHDA, CDR2 SQIVND, per germline (reference sequence). There are 14 residues in the CDR3. V gave up 6 bases and J gave up 9 bases; unmatched junction bases: 9. CDR3 DNA sequence: TGTGCCAGTAGAAAATTAGCGGGAGAGGGTGAGCAGTTCTTC. Protein product: CASRKLAGEGEQFF.

The chain combines TRBV9 with TRBJ1-3, with D unresolved. Trimming took off 4 bases at V and 4 bases at J, with 9 bases between the two ends. The CDR3 runs to 13 residues. Germline CDR1 SGDLS, CDR2 YYNGEE. The CDR3 DNA sequence: TGTGCCAGCAGCCCCGAACAGGGAAACACCATATATTTT. This codes for CASSPEQGNTIYF.

The rearrangement joins TRBV28 to TRBJ2-7, with TRBD1 identical over 8 bases. V shed 4 bases, J shed 7 bases, and the junction held 15 bases outside the gene matches. CDR3 size: 16 residues. Germline lookup yields CDR1 MDHEN and CDR2 SYDVKM. CDR3 DNA: TGTGCCAGCAGTTCCATTAAGACAGGGGAATTTGGGGAGCAGTACTTC. Amino acid sequence: CASSSIKTGEFGEQYF.

The CDR3 region is CASSQALGHGGYTF. The CDR3 DNA sequence: TGTGCCAGCAGCCAAGCCTTGGGGCATGGGGGCTACACCTTC. This chain uses TRBV14 with TRBJ1-2; tentatively, D is TRBD1 (5 bases). V lost 1 base to trimming and J lost 8 bases, with 14 bases between them. This CDR3 has 14 residues. The germline V gene encodes CDR1 SGHDN and CDR2 FVKESK.

This chain links TRBV4-1 with TRBJ1-3; D is unclear. V was shortened by 2 bases and J by 0 bases, with 11 bases between the two germline ends. Germline CDR1 MGHRA, CDR2 YSYEKL. This CDR3 contains 16 residues. In DNA form, the CDR3 reads TGCGCCAGCAGCCAAATCCTCAGTTTCTCTGGAAACACCATATATTTT. This encodes CASSQILSFSGNTIYF.

A note on this clone: The CDR3 does not close with the conserved phenylalanine or tryptophan, likely indicating a read error. The genes are TRBV6-1 and TRBJ1-5, with TRBD1 identical over 9 bases. From germline, CDR1 is MNHNS and CDR2 SASEGT. V was pared by 2 bases and J by 7 bases, with 6 bases of the junction left unmatched. There are 15 residues in the CDR3. DNA for the CDR3: TGTGCCAGCAGTGAATGGAAGACAGGGGGACAGCCCCAGCATTCT. Translation gives CASSEWKTGGQPQHS.

CDR3 sequence reads: CASSDSPSYEQYF. CDR3 nucleotides: TGTGCCAGCAGTGATTCCCCTAGCTACGAGCAGTACTTC. V usage is TRBV28 and J usage is TRBJ2-7; D gene uncertain. The CDR3 runs to 13 residues. Germline V lookup: CDR1 MDHEN, CDR2 SYDVKM. The V end was cut by 5 bases, the J end by 3 bases, with 11 bases between.

This clone was picked up a small number of times. The chain links TRBV2 to TRBJ1-1; no definite D call. V lost 7 bases to trimming and J lost 4 bases, with 19 bases between them. CDR3 size: 15 residues. In germline, CDR1 is SNHLY, CDR2 FYNNEI. The CDR3: CASTNGPVGITEAFF. For the CDR3, the DNA is TGTGCCAGCACAAACGGGCCCGTCGGGATCACTGAAGCTTTCTTT.

The J gene is TRBJ1-2, the V gene TRBV5-1; D possibly corresponds to TRBD1 (5 bases). Germline values: CDR1 SGHRS, CDR2 YFSETQ. This CDR3 has 17 amino acids. V dropped 4 bases and J dropped 4 bases, with 23 bases sitting between them. CDR3 nucleotide sequence: TGCGCCAGCAGCCCGGGGATAGGGGAGGCCGCCACCTATGGCTACACCTTC. Amino acid sequence: CASSPGIGEAATYGYTF.

The chain couples TRBV19 to TRBJ1-2, with 12 nucleotides matching TRBD1. The CDR3 runs 14 residues. CDR1 is LNHDA, CDR2 SQIVND, per germline (reference sequence). V lost 5 bases and J lost 6; bases outside the gene matches: 4. Written as DNA, the CDR3 is TGTGCCAGTAGTGGGGACAGGGGGCGAGATGGCTACACCTTC. It translates to CASSGDRGRDGYTF.

This clone was observed a few times. V usage is TRBV28 and J usage is TRBJ2-7; D perhaps matches TRBD2 (6 bases). V was shortened by 8 bases and J by 12 bases, with 23 bases between the two germline ends. The CDR3 contains 13 residues. Germline V gene sequence: CDR1 MDHEN, CDR2 SYDVKM. The CDR3 nucleotides read TGTGCCAGCGGAGGGAACGGAGCGGTGATTCTGTACTTC. Residues: CASGGNGAVILYF.

The chain uses TRBV5-1 and TRBJ2-3; TRBD2 agrees at 12 bases. The CDR3 sequence is 17 residues long. With V trimmed by 0 bases and J by 5 bases, 7 bases remained unmatched. Germline V CDR1 and CDR2: SGHRS, YFSETQ. This CDR3 reads CASSLDGLAGWEDTQYF. CDR3 nucleotides: TGCGCCAGCAGCTTGGACGGACTAGCGGGATGGGAAGATACGCAGTATTTT.

This clone was observed a few times. The chain couples TRBV7-4 to TRBJ1-2; no firm D call. Germline CDR1 SGHVT, CDR2 SQSDAQ. The CDR3 covers 11 residues. With 11 bases removed from V and 7 bases from J, the gap between germline ends came to 14 bases. The CDR3 DNA reads as TGTGCCGCTGGCAGATATTGTGGCTACACCTTC. It is translated as CAAGRYCGYTF.

The chain employs TRBV5-1 and TRBJ2-1; 8 bases are shared with TRBD2. The CDR3 totals 15 residues. From germline, CDR1 is SGHRS and CDR2 YFSETQ. The junction had 8 bases not matched to a gene; V was cut back by 2 bases and J by 7 bases. The CDR3 reads CASSLEIAGFNEQFF. The CDR3 region has the DNA TGCGCCAGCAGCTTAGAGATAGCGGGATTTAATGAGCAGTTCTTC.

The rearrangement links TRBV19 to TRBJ1-5; D is possibly TRBD1 (5 bases). V was cut by 6 bases and J by 4 bases, with 10 bases left in between. The germline V gene has CDR1 LNHDA and CDR2 SQIVND (reference sequence). The CDR3 has 13 residues. CDR3 sequence (DNA): TGTGCCAGTAGCGGGGGGTGGAATCAGCCCCAGCATTTT. Amino acids: CASSGGWNQPQHF.

The chain's CDR3 is CASSLEGTGRDYTF. CDR3 in DNA: TGCGCCAGCAGCTTGGAAGGGACGGGGCGGGACTACACCTTC. The chain carries TRBV5-1 and TRBJ1-2; tentatively, D is TRBD1 (5 bases). V shed 0 bases and J shed 10 bases, with 16 bases lying between them. Germline V gene sequence: CDR1 SGHRS, CDR2 YFSETQ. The CDR3 is 14 amino acids.

The V call is TRBV7-2, the J call TRBJ2-4; tentatively, D is TRBD1 (5 bases). Per the germline V gene, CDR1 is SGHTA and CDR2 is FQGNSA. The length of the CDR3 is 13 residues. V dropped 2 bases and J dropped 6 bases, with 8 bases sitting between them. The CDR3 bases are TGTGCCAGCAGCTTAAGGCAGGGAAACATTCAGTACTTC. Translated, it gives CASSLRQGNIQYF.

V and J are TRBV9 and TRBJ2-1; a weak D match, TRBD2 (6 bases). The germline gives CDR1 SGDLS, CDR2 YYNGEE. The CDR3 length is 13 residues. V gave up 0 bases and J gave up 9 bases, with 10 bases separating them. Here the CDR3 reads CASSVGQTSEQFF. In nucleotides, the CDR3 is TGTGCCAGCAGCGTAGGACAGACTAGTGAGCAGTTCTTC.

V is TRBV6-1 and J is TRBJ2-4, with 7 bases identical to TRBD1. Germline V gives CDR1 MNHNS, CDR2 SASEGT. The CDR3 spans 12 residues. The ends lost 7 bases at V and 11 bases at J; junction bases unmatched: 8. The CDR3 sequence is CASNWDSQLQYF. The CDR3 DNA is TGTGCCAGCAACTGGGACAGTCAGCTTCAGTACTTC.

The chain couples TRBV15 to TRBJ2-7, with 13 bases aligning to TRBD2. CDR1 and CDR2 (germline): LNHNV, YYDKDF (reference sequence). Unmatched junction bases numbered 4, after V lost 9 bases and J lost 2 bases. CDR3 length: 14 residues. The CDR3 region has the DNA TGTGCCACAGCCGGGACTAGCGGGGCCTACGAGCAGTACTTC. Translated: CATAGTSGAYEQYF.